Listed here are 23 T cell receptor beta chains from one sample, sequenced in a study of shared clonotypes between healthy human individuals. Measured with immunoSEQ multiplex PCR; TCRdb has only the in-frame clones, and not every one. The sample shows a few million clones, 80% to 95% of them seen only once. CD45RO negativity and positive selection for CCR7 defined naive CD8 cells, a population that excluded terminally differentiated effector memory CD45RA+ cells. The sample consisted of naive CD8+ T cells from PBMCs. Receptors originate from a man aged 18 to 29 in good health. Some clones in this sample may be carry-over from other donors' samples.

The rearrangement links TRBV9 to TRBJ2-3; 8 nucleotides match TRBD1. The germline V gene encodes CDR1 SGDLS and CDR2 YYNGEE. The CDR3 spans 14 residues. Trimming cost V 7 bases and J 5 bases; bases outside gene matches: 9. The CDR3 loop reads CASHPGQGGDTQYF. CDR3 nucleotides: TGTGCCAGCCACCCTGGACAGGGAGGAGATACGCAGTATTTT.

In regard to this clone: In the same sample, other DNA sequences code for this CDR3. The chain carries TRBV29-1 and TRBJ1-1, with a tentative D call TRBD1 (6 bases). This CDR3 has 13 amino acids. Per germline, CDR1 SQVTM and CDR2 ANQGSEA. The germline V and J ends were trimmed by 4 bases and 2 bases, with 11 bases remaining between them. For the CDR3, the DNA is TGCAGCGTTGTTGGGGGGGCAAACACTGAAGCTTTCTTT. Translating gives CSVVGGANTEAFF. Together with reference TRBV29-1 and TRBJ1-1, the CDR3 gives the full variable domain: SAVISQKPSRDICQRGTSLTIQCQVDSQVTMMFWYRQQPGQSLTLIATANQGSEATYESGFVIDKFPISRPNLTFSTLTVSNMSPEDSSIYLCSVVGGANTEAFFGQGTRLTVV.

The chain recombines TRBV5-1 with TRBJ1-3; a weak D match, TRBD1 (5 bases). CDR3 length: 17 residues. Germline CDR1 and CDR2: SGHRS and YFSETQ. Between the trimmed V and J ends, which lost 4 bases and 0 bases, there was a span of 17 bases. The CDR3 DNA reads TGCGCCAGCAGCCCAACCAAGCCAGGGTCCTCTGGAAACACCATATATTTT. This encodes CASSPTKPGSSGNTIYF.

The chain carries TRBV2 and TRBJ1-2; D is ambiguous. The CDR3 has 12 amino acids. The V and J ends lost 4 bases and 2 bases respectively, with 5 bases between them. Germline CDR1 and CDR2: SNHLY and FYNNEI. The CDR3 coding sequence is TGTGCCAGCAGTGCCGGAAACTATGGCTACACCTTC. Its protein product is CASSAGNYGYTF.

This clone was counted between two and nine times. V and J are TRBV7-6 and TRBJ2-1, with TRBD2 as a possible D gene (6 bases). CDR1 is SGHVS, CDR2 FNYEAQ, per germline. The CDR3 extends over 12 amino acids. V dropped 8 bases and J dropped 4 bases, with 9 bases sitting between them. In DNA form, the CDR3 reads TGTGCCAGCGGGAGGACATACAATGAGCAGTTCTTC. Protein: CASGRTYNEQFF.

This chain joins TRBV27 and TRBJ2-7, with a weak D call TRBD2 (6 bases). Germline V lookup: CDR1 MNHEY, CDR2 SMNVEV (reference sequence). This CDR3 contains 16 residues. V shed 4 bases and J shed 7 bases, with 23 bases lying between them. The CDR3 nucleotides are TGTGCCAGCAGTTCGGACGTAGCGGCCAATCTGCGGGAGCAGTACTTC. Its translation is CASSSDVAANLREQYF.

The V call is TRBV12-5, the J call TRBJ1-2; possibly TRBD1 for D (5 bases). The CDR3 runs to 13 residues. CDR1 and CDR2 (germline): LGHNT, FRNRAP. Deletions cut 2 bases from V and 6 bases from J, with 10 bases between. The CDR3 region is CASGLTIRDGYTF. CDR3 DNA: TGTGCTAGTGGTTTGACGATCAGGGATGGCTACACCTTC.

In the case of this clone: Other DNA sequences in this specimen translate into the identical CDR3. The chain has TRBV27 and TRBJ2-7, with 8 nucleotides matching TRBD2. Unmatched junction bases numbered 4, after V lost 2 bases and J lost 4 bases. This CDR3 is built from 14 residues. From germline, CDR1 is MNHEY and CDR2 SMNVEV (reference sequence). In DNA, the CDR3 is TGTGCCAGCAGTTTAACCGGGGGGGGGTACGAGCAGTACTTC. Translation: CASSLTGGGYEQYF.

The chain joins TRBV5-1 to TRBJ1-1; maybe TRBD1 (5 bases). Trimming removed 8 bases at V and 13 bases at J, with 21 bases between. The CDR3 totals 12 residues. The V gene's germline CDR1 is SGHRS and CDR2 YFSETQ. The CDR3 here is CARTDYTEPLFF. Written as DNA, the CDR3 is TGCGCCAGGACAGACTATACCGAGCCTCTTTTCTTT.

CDR3 in amino acids: CASSMGRGAHEQFF. CDR3 nucleotide sequence: TGTGCCAGTAGTATGGGGCGAGGGGCTCATGAGCAGTTCTTC. J is TRBJ2-1 and V is TRBV19; D is perhaps TRBD1 or TRBD2 (5 bases each). The V gene lost 3 bases and the J gene lost 8 bases, with 14 bases spanning the gap. Germline V lookup: CDR1 LNHDA, CDR2 SQIVND (reference sequence). The CDR3 has 14 amino acids.

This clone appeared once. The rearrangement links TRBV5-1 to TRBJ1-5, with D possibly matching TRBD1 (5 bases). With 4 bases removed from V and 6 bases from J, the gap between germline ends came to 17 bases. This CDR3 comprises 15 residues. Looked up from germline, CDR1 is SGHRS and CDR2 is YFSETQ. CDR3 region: CASSPTGQGGQPQHF. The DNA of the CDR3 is TGCGCCAGCAGCCCCACGGGGCAGGGAGGTCAGCCCCAGCATTTT.

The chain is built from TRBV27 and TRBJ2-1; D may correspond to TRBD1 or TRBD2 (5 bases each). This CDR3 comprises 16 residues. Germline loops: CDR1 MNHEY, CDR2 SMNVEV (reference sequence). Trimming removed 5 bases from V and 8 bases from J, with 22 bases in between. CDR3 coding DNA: TGTGCCAGCAGTCCCCAATGGGGCGGGCTTTGGGATGAGCAGTTCTTC. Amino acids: CASSPQWGGLWDEQFF.

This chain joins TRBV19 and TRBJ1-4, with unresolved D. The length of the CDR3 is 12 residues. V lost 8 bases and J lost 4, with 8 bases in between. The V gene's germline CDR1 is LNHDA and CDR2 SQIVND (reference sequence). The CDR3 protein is CASRSYNEKLFF. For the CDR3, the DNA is TGTGCCAGTCGAAGCTATAATGAAAAACTGTTTTTT.

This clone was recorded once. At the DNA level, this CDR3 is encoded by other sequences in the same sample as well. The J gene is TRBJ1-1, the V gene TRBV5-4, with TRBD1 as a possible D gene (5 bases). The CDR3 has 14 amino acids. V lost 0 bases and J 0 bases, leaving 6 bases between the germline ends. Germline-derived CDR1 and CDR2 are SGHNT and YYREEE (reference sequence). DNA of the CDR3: TGTGCCAGCAGCTTGGGGGGGATGAACACTGAAGCTTTCTTT. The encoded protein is CASSLGGMNTEAFF.

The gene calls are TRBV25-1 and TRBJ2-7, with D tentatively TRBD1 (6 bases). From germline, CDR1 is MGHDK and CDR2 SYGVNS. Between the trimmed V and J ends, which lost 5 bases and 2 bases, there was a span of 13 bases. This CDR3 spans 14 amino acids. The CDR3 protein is CASSPSRDTYEQYF. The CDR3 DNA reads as TGTGCCAGCAGTCCCTCTCGGGACACCTACGAGCAGTACTTC.

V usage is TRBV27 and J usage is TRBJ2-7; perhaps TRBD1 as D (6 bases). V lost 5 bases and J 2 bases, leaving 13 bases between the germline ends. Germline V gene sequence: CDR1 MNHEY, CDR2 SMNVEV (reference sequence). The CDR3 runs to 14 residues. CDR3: CASSPFGQTYEQYF. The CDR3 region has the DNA TGTGCCAGCAGTCCGTTCGGACAGACCTACGAGCAGTACTTC.

The CDR3 nucleotides are TGTGCCAGCAGCTTAAACCCCTCCTACGAGCAGTACTTC. This sequence encodes CASSLNPSYEQYF. The chain is built from TRBV7-9 and TRBJ2-7; D remains unclear. Trimming shortened V by 2 bases and J by 0 bases, and 5 bases separated the two germline ends. Germline loops: CDR1 SEHNR, CDR2 FQNEAQ (reference sequence). CDR3 length equals 13 residues. Combining the CDR3 with reference TRBV7-9 and TRBJ2-7 gives the whole variable domain DTGVSQNPRHKITKRGQNVTFRCDPISEHNRLYWYRQTLGQGPEFLTYFQNEAQLEKSRLLSDRFSAERPKGSFSTLEIQRTEQGDSAMYLCASSLNPSYEQYFGPGTRLTVT.

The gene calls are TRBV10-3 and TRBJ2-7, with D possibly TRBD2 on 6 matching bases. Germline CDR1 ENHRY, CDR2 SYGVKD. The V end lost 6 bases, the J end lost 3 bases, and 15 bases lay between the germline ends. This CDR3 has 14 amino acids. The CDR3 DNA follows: TGTGCCATCAGCCGCCGGGACTTAGACTACGAGCAGTACTTC. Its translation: CAISRRDLDYEQYF.

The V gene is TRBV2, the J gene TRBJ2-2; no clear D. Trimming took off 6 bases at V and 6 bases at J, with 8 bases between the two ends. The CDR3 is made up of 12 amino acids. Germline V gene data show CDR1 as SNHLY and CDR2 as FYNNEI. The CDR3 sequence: CASRGYPGELFF. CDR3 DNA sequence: TGTGCCAGCAGAGGCTACCCCGGGGAGCTGTTTTTT.

As DNA, the CDR3 is TGTGCCACCAGGACAATTTCAGGGCCCTATGGCTACACCTTC. It encodes CATRTISGPYGYTF. The chain employs TRBV15 and TRBJ1-2; D possibly corresponds to TRBD1 (5 bases). Trimming shortened V by 6 bases and J by 4 bases, and 15 bases separated the two germline ends. Germline CDR1 reads LNHNV; CDR2 reads YYDKDF (reference sequence). This CDR3 is 14 amino acids long. Full variable domain (outside the CDR3, taken from reference TRBV15 and TRBJ1-2): DAMVIQNPRYQVTQFGKPVTLSCSQTLNHNVMYWYQQKSSQAPKLLFHYYDKDFNNEADTPDNFQSRRPNTSFCFLDIRSPGLGDTAMYLCATRTISGPYGYTFGSGTRLTVV.

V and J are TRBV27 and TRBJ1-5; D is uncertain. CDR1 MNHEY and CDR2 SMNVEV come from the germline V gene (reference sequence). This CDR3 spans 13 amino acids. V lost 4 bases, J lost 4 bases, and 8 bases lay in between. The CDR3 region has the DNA TGTGCCAGCAGTTCAGCCCCGAATCAGCCCCAGCATTTT. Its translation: CASSSAPNQPQHF.

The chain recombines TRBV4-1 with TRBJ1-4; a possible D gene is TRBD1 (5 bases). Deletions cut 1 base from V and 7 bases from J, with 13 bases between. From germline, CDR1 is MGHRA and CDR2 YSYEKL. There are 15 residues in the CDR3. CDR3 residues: CASSQGRGGSEKLFF. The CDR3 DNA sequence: TGCGCCAGCAGCCAAGGGCGGGGCGGGAGTGAAAAACTGTTTTTT.

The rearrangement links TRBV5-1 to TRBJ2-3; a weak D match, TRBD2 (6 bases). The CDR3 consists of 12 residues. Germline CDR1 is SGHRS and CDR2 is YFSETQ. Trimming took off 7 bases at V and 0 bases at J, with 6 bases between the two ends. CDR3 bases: TGCGCCAGCGGGACTAGCACAGATACGCAGTATTTT. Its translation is CASGTSTDTQYF.